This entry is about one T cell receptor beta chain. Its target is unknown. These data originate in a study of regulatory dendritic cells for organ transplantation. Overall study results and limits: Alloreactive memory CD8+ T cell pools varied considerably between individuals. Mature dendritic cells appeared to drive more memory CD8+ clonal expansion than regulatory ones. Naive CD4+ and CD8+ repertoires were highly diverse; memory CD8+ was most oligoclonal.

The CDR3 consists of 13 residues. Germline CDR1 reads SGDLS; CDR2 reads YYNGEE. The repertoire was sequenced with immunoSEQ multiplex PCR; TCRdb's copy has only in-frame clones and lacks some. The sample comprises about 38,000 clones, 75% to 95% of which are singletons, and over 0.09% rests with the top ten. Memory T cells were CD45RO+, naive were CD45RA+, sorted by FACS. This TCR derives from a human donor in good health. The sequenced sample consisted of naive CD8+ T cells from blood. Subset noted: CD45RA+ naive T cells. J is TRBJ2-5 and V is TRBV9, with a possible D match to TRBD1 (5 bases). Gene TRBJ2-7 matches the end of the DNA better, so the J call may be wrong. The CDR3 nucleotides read TGTGCCAGCAGCCCTCAGGGCCTCTACGAGCAGTACTTC. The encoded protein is CASSPQGLYEQYF.